This is a list of T cell receptor beta chains from one sample in a study of T cells in Graves' hyperthyroidism and ophthalmopathy. MiXCR, run by TCRdb on the multiplex PCR reads, gives a single entry per CDR3 protein. In the table there are roughly 500,000 distinct CDR3 sequences, about 45% of which are singletons. Material for sequencing was peripheral blood or thyroid tissue (not recorded which). These receptors all come from an adult woman with Graves' disease, either hyperthyroidism or ophthalmopathy (not recorded which). Both conserved end residues are part of each CDR3. A D gene is named only where the DNA matches it firmly. Some rows have no size entry. The others give once, few or many, or a class for an expanded clone.

>.|.|TRBV7-7|TRBJ2-5
CASSLGSGTSQYF
TGTGCTAGCAGCTTAGGAAGTGGGACATCGCAGTACTTC
>few|.|TRBV28|TRBJ1-2
CASSPFRQTTFYGYTF
TGTGCCAGCAGTCCCTTTCGACAGACTACATTCTATGGCTACACCTTC
>once|.|TRBV2|TRBJ2-1
CASSEDPYFSNNEQFF
TGTGCCAGCAGTGAGGACCCCTATTTTTCCAACAATGAGCAGTTCTTC
>.|.|TRBV10-3|TRBJ1-3
CAISLSQGSGGNTIYF
TGTGCCATCAGTTTATCCCAGGGGTCTGGTGGAAACACCATATATTTT
>once|TRBD1|TRBV7-9|TRBJ2-6
CASSQTGETEAF
TGTGCCAGCAGTCAAACAGGGGAAACTGAAGCTTTC
>.|.|TRBV10-3|TRBJ1-6
CAISEQGENSPLHF
TGTGCCATCAGTGAGCAGGGTGAGAATTCACCCCTCCACTTT
>.|.|TRBV10-3|TRBJ1-2
CAISESSKDSSGSGYTF
TGTGCCATCAGTGAATCAAGTAAGGACAGTTCCGGCTCTGGCTACACCTTC
>many|.|TRBV6-6|TRBJ1-1
CASSYRELAEAFF
TGTGCCAGCAGTTACAGGGAGCTTGCTGAAGCTTTCTTT
>.|TRBD2|TRBV20-1|TRBJ2-5
CSAPAWTGRETQYF
TGCAGTGCTCCCGCGTGGACCGGGAGGGAGACCCAGTACTTC
>.|.|TRBV15|TRBJ1-1
CATSRGHGNTEAFF
TGTGCCACCAGCAGAGGTCACGGGAACACTGAAGCTTTCTTT
>.|TRBD2|TRBV7-6|TRBJ2-7
CASSPGPLAGGPSYEQYF
TGTGCCAGCAGCCCTGGGCCACTAGCGGGAGGGCCCTCCTACGAGCAGTACTTC
>few|.|TRBV10-3|TRBJ2-5
CAISANGWGMMETQYF
TGTGCCATCAGCGCGAACGGGTGGGGGATGATGGAGACCCAGTACTTC
>.|TRBD1|TRBV5-1|TRBJ2-7
CATSRSLNPTGGYEQYF
TGTGCCACCAGCAGATCCCTTAACCCGACAGGGGGGTACGAGCAGTACTTC
>many|.|TRBV5-1|TRBJ1-5
CASARPQGYSNQPQHF
TGCGCCAGCGCCCGACCCCAGGGGTATAGCAATCAGCCCCAGCATTTT
>.|.|TRBV9|TRBJ1-2
CASSVGGSGARGYTF
TGTGCCAGCAGCGTAGGAGGCTCAGGGGCGCGGGGCTACACCTTC
>many|.|TRBV19|TRBJ1-2
CASSHKRGYDYGYTF
TGTGCCAGTAGTCATAAGCGGGGTTACGACTATGGCTACACCTTC
>many|.|TRBV9|TRBJ2-5
CASSSMGTRQETQYF
TGTGCCAGCAGCTCCATGGGGACGAGACAAGAGACCCAGTACTTC
>.|.|TRBV6-5|TRBJ2-7
CASNSTYEQYF
TGTGCCAGCAATTCCACTTACGAGCAGTACTTC
>many|TRBD2|TRBV5-1|TRBJ2-2
CASSYAGVTTGELFF
TGCGCCAGCAGCTACGCGGGAGTTACCACCGGGGAGCTGTTTTTT
>.|.|TRBV9|TRBJ2-7
CASSTQDGNGHEQYF
TGCGCCAGCAGCACCCAGGACGGGAATGGACACGAGCAGTACTTC
>.|.|TRBV15|TRBJ2-2
CATSRPGSGTGELFF
TGTGCCACCAGCAGACCAGGGTCGGGCACCGGGGAGCTGTTTTTT
>.|.|TRBV12-3/TRBV12-4|TRBJ1-6
CASREGYNSPLHF
TGTGCCAGCAGGGAGGGCTATAATTCACCCCTCCACTTT
>.|.|TRBV28|TRBJ1-1
CASSPERVNTEAFF
TGTGCCAGCAGCCCGGAGAGAGTGAACACTGAAGCTTTCTTT
>many|.|TRBV7-6|TRBJ2-7
CASSLDLSGHYEQYF
TGTGCCAGCAGCTTAGATTTGAGTGGGCACTACGAGCAGTACTTC
>.|.|TRBV24-1|TRBJ1-1
CATSLPAGTEAFF
TGTGCCACCAGTTTACCGGCGGGGACTGAAGCTTTCTTT
>.|.|TRBV10-3|TRBJ1-6
CAISELQGQSPLHF
TGTGCCATCAGTGAACTACAGGGTCAATCACCCCTCCACTTT
>.|TRBD2|TRBV7-6|TRBJ2-1
CASSLRFLAEQFF
TGTGCCAGCAGCTTAAGGTTCCTAGCGGAACAGTTCTTC